This T cell receptor (beta chain) comes out of a study of CD8+ T cells in alopecia areata. The germline gives CDR1 SQVTM, CDR2 ANQGSEA. V lost 3 bases and J lost 6, with 10 bases in between. CDR3 size: 12 residues. This clone has more than one count but fewer than ten. Its antigen remains unidentified. Treatment given: oral pan-JAK inhibitor, 5-10 mg twice daily. Collected material from alopecia areata patients comprised lesional scalp punch biopsies and peripheral blood. Sorted out of PBMCs were CD4+ T cells and CD8+ T cells. Study-level results: While tofacitinib was given, many expanded lesional clones persisted in scalp and blood. Uncertain still, given a single nonresponder, is whether baseline CD8+ expansion links to response.

Investigators isolated RNA and reverse transcribed it into cDNA to act as the sequencing template. This table comes from immunoSEQ multiplex PCR, and its TCRdb copy is limited to in-frame clones, with some not included. This table holds approximately 210,000 clones, about 64% found once. This specimen was CD4+ T cells sorted from blood, taken at week 4, from a patient treated with tofacitinib. V usage is TRBV29-1 and J usage is TRBJ2-3; possible D gene TRBD2, 6 bases. This TCR derives from a human donor with alopecia areata. Written as DNA, the CDR3 is TGCAGCGTTGAGTCGGGGGAGGATACGCAGTATTTT. As protein: CSVESGEDTQYF.